A selection of T cell receptor beta chains follows, all from one sample in a study of T cell responses to AZD1222 COVID-19 vaccine. Profiled with immunoSEQ multiplex PCR; TCRdb holds only in-frame clones, not every one. Of fewer than 200,000 clones listed, almost 90% are singletons. The sequencing here drew on peripheral blood, taken 28 days after the second AZD1222 dose. Every receptor here comes from an adult who received the AZD1222 COVID-19 vaccine. Each CDR3 is given with its conserved first and last residue. The D gene is left open where the match is weak. Only part of the rows carry a size: once, few, many, or a class if the clone is expanded.

clone size	V gene	D gene	J gene	CDR3 length	CDR3 DNA	CDR3 protein
.	TRBV10-3	.	TRBJ2-7	15	TGTGCCATCAGTGTCGGGGCGGACAACTCCTACGAGCAGTACTTC	CAISVGADNSYEQYF
.	TRBV5-1	.	TRBJ1-3	16	TGCGCCAGCAGCGAGTTGCAGGATTTCACTGGAAACACCATATATTTT	CASSELQDFTGNTIYF
.	TRBV9	TRBD1	TRBJ2-2	14	TGTGCCAGCGAACCGAGACAGGGAGCCGGGGAGCTGTTTTTT	CASEPRQGAGELFF
.	TRBV10-3	.	TRBJ1-1	18	TGTGCCATCAGTGAGTCGGGGGGGGCGGAAGGTACGAACACTGAAGCTTTCTTT	CAISESGGAEGTNTEAFF
.	TRBV28	.	TRBJ1-3	12	TGTGCCAGCCCGCGTCCGGGAAACACCATATATTTT	CASPRPGNTIYF
.	TRBV7-3	TRBD2	TRBJ2-3	15	TGTGCCAGCAGCACTCTAGCGGGGGGCACAGATACGCAGTATTTT	CASSTLAGGTDTQYF
.	TRBV6-1	.	TRBJ2-1	15	TGTGCCAGCAGTGAAAGAGGTGCCGGGTACAATGAGCAGTTCTTC	CASSERGAGYNEQFF
.	TRBV28	TRBD1	TRBJ2-7	14	TGTGCCAGCAGGTTAGGGACAGTCTCCTACGAGCAGTACTTC	CASRLGTVSYEQYF
.	TRBV7-9	.	TRBJ1-6	16	TGTGCCAGCAGCTTAGAGGAGGGCTTAGACAATTCACCCCTCCACTTT	CASSLEEGLDNSPLHF
.	TRBV5-1	TRBD1	TRBJ1-6	15	TGCGCCAGCAGCTTCAACAGGGGGCGCAATTCACCCCTCCACTTT	CASSFNRGRNSPLHF
.	TRBV27	.	TRBJ1-4	16	TGTGCCAGCAGTTTATCATGGGGCTTAGCTAATGAAAAACTGTTTTTT	CASSLSWGLANEKLFF
.	TRBV19	.	TRBJ2-2	13	TGTGCCAGTAGTATGAAGGCCTCCGGGGAGCTGTTTTTT	CASSMKASGELFF
.	TRBV5-4	.	TRBJ1-2	14	TGTGCCAGCAGGCCCTCCACTCAAGACTATGGCTACACCTTC	CASRPSTQDYGYTF
.	TRBV6-5	.	TRBJ2-1	16	TGTGCCAGCAGTTACTCATGGGAGAGCTCCTACAATGAGCAGTTCTTC	CASSYSWESSYNEQFF
.	TRBV5-4	.	TRBJ2-5	15	TGTGCCAGCAGCTTGACAGCGTCTAATCAAGAGACCCAGTACTTC	CASSLTASNQETQYF
.	TRBV7-9	TRBD2	TRBJ2-7	15	TGTGCCAGCAGCTTAGACGGACTAGCGGGTTACGAGCAGTACTTC	CASSLDGLAGYEQYF
.	TRBV4-1	.	TRBJ2-7	14	TGCGCCAGCAGCCAAAAGCAGCTGTCCTACGAGCAGTACTTC	CASSQKQLSYEQYF
.	TRBV18	.	TRBJ1-1	14	TGTGCCAGCTCACCACCGGACCTGGGAGTTGAAGCTTTCTTT	CASSPPDLGVEAFF
.	TRBV5-1	.	TRBJ2-7	13	TGCGCCAGCACCATGACAGGCTCCTACGAGCAGTACTTC	CASTMTGSYEQYF
.	TRBV19	.	TRBJ2-5	14	TGTGCCAGTAGTACTAGGATCTCGTCAGAGACCCAGTACTTC	CASSTRISSETQYF
.	TRBV6-2/TRBV6-3	TRBD1	TRBJ2-2	15	TGTGCCAGCAGTCGACAGGGGACAGACGGCGGGGAGCTGTTTTTT	CASSRQGTDGGELFF
.	TRBV9	.	TRBJ1-3	15	TGTGCCAGCAGCGCCGAACAGGCTTCTGGAAACACCATATATTTT	CASSAEQASGNTIYF
.	TRBV30	.	TRBJ1-5	14	TGTGCCTGGAGTGTTAACCCGGGGGAACAGCCCCAGCATTTT	CAWSVNPGEQPQHF
once	TRBV13	.	TRBJ2-5	15	TGTGCCAGCAGCTACGGAGGGGGGGGCGCGGAGACCCAGTACTTC	CASSYGGGGAETQYF